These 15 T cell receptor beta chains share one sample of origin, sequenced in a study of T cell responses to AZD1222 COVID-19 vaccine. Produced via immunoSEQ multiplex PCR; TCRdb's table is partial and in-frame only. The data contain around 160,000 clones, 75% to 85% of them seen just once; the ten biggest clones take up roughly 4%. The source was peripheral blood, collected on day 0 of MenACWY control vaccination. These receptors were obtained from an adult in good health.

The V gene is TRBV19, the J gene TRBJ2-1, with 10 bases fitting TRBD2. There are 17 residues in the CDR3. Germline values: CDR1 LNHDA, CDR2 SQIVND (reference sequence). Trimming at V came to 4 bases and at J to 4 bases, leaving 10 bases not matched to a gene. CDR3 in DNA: TGTGCCAGTAGTACCGGGGTAGCGGGGGGTGGTTACAATGAGCAGTTCTTC. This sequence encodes CASSTGVAGGGYNEQFF.

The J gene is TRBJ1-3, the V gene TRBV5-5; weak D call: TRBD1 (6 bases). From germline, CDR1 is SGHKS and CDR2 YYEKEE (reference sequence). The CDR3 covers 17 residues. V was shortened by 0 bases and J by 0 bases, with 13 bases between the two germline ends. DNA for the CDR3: TGTGCCAGCAGCTTGGGGGGGCAGGGACGCTCTGGAAACACCATATATTTT. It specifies CASSLGGQGRSGNTIYF.

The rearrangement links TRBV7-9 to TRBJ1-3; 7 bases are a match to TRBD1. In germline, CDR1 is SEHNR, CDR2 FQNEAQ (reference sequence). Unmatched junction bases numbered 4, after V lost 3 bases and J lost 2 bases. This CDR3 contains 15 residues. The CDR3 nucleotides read TGTGCCAGCAGCTTTACAGGGGTTCCTGGAAACACCATATATTTT. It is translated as CASSFTGVPGNTIYF. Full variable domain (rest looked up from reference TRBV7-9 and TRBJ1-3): DTGVSQNPRHKITKRGQNVTFRCDPISEHNRLYWYRQTLGQGPEFLTYFQNEAQLEKSRLLSDRFSAERPKGSFSTLEIQRTEQGDSAMYLCASSFTGVPGNTIYFGEGSWLTVV.

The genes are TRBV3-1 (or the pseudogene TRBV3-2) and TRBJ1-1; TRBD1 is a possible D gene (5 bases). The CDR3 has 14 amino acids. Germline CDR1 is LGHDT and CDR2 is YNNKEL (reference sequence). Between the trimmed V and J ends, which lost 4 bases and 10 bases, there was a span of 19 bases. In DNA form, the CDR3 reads TGTGCCAGCAGCCCTGGGGGGATCCAAGGTGGAGCTTTCTTT. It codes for CASSPGGIQGGAFF.

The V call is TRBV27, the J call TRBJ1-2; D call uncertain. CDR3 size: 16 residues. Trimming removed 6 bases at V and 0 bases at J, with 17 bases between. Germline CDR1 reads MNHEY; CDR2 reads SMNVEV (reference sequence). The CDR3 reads CASRGMRRDSNYGYTF. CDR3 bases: TGTGCCAGCAGGGGGATGAGGCGGGATTCTAACTATGGCTACACCTTC.

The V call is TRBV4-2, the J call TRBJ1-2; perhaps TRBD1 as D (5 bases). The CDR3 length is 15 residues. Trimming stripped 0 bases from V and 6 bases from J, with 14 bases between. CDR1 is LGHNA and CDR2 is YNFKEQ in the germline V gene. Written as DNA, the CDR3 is TGTGCCAGCAGCCAAGAGGGCAGGGTTGGTAATGGCTACACCTTC. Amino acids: CASSQEGRVGNGYTF.

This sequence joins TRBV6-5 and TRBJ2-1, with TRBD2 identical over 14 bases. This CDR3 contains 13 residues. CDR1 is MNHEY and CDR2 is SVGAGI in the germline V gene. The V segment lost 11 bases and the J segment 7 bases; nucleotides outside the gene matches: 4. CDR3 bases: TGTGCCGGCGGGACTAGCGGGGGTAATGAGCAGTTCTTC. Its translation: CAGGTSGGNEQFF.

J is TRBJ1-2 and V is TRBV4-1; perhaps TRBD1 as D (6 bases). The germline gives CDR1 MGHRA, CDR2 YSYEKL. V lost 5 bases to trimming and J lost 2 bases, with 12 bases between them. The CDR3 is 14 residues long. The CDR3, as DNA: TGCGCCAGCAGCTGGGACATACCAAACTATGGCTACACCTTC. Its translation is CASSWDIPNYGYTF.

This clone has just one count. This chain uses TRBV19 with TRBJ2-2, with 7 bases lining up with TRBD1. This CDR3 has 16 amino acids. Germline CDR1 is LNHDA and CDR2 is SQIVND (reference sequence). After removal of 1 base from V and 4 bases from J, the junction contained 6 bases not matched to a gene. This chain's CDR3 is CASSIGTGRGTGELFF. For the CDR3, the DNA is TGTGCCAGTAGTATAGGGACAGGCCGCGGCACCGGGGAGCTGTTTTTT. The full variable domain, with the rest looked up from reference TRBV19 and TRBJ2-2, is DGGITQSPKYLFRKEGQNVTLSCEQNLNHDAMYWYRQDPGQGLRLIYYSQIVNDFQKGDIAEGYSVSREKKESFPLTVTSAQKNPTAFYLCASSIGTGRGTGELFFGEGSRLTVL.

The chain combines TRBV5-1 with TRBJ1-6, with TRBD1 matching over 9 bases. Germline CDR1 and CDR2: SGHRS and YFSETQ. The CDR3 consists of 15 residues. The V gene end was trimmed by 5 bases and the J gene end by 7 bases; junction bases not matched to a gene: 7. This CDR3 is CASSSTQGANSPLHF. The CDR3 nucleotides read TGCGCCAGCAGTAGCACACAGGGGGCAAATTCACCCCTCCACTTT.

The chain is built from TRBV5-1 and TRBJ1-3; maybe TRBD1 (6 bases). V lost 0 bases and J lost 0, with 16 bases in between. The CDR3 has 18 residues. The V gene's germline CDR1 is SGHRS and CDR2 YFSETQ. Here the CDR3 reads CASSLGTGAPRSGNTIYF. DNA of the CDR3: TGCGCCAGCAGCTTGGGGACGGGGGCCCCCCGCTCTGGAAACACCATATATTTT.

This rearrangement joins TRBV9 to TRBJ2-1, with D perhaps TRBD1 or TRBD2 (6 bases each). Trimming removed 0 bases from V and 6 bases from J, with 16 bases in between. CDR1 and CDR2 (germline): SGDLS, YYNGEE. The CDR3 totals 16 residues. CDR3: CASSVAGWGASNEQFF. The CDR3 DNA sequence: TGTGCCAGCAGCGTAGCAGGGTGGGGGGCCTCCAATGAGCAGTTCTTC.

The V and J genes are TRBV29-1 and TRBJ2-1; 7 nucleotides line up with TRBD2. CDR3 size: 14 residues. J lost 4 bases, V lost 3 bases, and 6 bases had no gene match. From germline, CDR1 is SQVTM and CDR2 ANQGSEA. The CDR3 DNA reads TGCAGCGTTGATTATGGACTAGGGTACAATGAGCAGTTCTTC. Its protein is CSVDYGLGYNEQFF.

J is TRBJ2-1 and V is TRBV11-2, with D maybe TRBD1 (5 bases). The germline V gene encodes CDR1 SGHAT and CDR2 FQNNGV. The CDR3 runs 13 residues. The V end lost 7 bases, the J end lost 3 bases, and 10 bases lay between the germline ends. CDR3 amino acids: CASTPTVYNEQFF. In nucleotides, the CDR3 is TGTGCCAGCACCCCGACAGTCTACAATGAGCAGTTCTTC.

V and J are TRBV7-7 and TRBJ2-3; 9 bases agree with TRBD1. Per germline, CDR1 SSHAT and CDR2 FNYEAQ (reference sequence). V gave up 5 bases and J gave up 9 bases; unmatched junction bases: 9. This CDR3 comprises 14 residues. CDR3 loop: CASSPGTGYETQYF. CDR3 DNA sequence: TGTGCCAGCAGCCCAGGGACAGGGTATGAAACGCAGTATTTT.